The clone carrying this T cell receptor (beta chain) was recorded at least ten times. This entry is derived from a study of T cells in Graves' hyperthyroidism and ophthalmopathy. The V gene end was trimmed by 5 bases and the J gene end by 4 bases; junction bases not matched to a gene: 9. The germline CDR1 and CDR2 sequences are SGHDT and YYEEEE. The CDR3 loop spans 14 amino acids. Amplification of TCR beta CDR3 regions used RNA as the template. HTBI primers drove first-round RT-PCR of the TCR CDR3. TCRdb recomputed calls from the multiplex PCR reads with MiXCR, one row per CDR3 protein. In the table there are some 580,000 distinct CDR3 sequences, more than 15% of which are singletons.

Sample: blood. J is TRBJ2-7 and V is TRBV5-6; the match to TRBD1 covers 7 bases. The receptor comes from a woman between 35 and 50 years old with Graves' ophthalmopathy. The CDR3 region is CASRARGRRYEQYF. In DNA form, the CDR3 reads TGTGCCAGCAGAGCGAGGGGGCGACGGTACGAGCAGTACTTC.